These 28 T cell receptor beta chains share one sample of origin, sequenced in a study of pediatric ulcerative colitis (dated by TCRdb to the late 2010s). The library was made by the immunoSEQ multiplex PCR assay. Sourced from immuneACCESS, this table was stored by TCRdb with only in-frame sequences that have V and J called. A share of the clones is absent; for the studies checked, an unresolved V gene accounts for under half, and the remainder has no known explanation. The sample data list 5,000 or so clones, and over 85% of these were observed just once. The ten biggest clones cover around 2% of the sample. Sequenced material: blood. The origin of the receptors is a girl between 5 and 17 years old who was a control in a study of pediatric ulcerative colitis.

V is TRBV27 and J is TRBJ2-7; 9 bases map to TRBD1. The CDR3 sequence is 16 residues long. Per germline, CDR1 MNHEY and CDR2 SMNVEV (reference sequence). The V and J ends lost 7 bases and 3 bases, in that order; junction bases with no gene match: 13. For the CDR3, the DNA is TGTGCCAGCAAGCACATTCCGGGACAGGGACTCTACGAGCAGTACTTC. It is translated as CASKHIPGQGLYEQYF.

The chain is built from TRBV27 and TRBJ2-3, with D uncertain. This CDR3 spans 15 amino acids. Trimming pared 4 bases from V and 0 bases from J, leaving 11 bases between. Germline CDR1 MNHEY, CDR2 SMNVEV (reference sequence). The CDR3 coding sequence is TGTGCCAGCAGTTCACACCCCCGAAGCACAGATACGCAGTATTTT. Its protein product is CASSSHPRSTDTQYF.

The CDR3 loop reads CASSLQALINEKLFF. CDR3 coding DNA: TGCGCCAGCAGCCTCCAGGCCTTAATAAATGAAAAACTGTTTTTT. The V call is TRBV4-1, the J call TRBJ1-4; no clear D gene. The CDR3 sequence is 15 residues long. Trimming cost V 4 bases and J 5 bases, with 14 bases left between them. Germline V lookup: CDR1 MGHRA, CDR2 YSYEKL.

The V and J genes are TRBV7-3 and TRBJ2-7; D could derive from TRBD1 or TRBD2 (5 bases each). This CDR3 has 13 amino acids. Deletions cut 2 bases from V and 6 bases from J, with 11 bases between. The germline V gene has CDR1 SGHTA and CDR2 FQGTGA. Here the CDR3 DNA reads TGTGCCAGCAGCTTACTGGGGGTCGGCGAGCAGTACTTC. It encodes CASSLLGVGEQYF.

V and J are TRBV13 and TRBJ2-1; 11 bases fit TRBD1. Unmatched junction bases numbered 2, after V lost 1 base and J lost 6 bases. The CDR3 contains 15 residues. Germline CDR1 is PRHDT and CDR2 is FYEKMQ (reference sequence). CDR3 amino acids: CASSLEGTGGNEQFF. The CDR3 DNA is TGTGCCAGCAGCTTAGAAGGGACAGGGGGCAATGAGCAGTTCTTC.

The gene calls are TRBV27 and TRBJ1-1; a possible D gene is TRBD1 (5 bases). The CDR3 runs 13 residues. The V and J ends lost 9 bases and 4 bases respectively, with 15 bases between them. CDR1 is MNHEY, CDR2 SMNVEV, per germline (reference sequence). In nucleotides, the CDR3 is TGTGCCAGTAAGGCCAGGGTAGGCACTGAAGCTTTCTTT. Amino acids: CASKARVGTEAFF.

The chain recombines TRBV4-1 with TRBJ2-7, with 8 bases identical to TRBD2. The CDR3 runs to 15 residues. The germline gives CDR1 MGHRA, CDR2 YSYEKL. With 5 bases clipped from V and 2 bases from J, the junction kept 8 bases outside the gene matches. CDR3 in DNA: TGCGCCAGCAGCGCGCATAGCGGGGATACCTACGAGCAGTACTTC. Residues: CASSAHSGDTYEQYF.

This chain joins TRBV5-1 and TRBJ2-3, with a weak D call TRBD2 (6 bases). The germline CDR1 and CDR2 sequences are SGHRS and YFSETQ. CDR3 length: 16 amino acids. V gave up 0 bases and J gave up 6 bases, with 17 bases separating them. The CDR3, as DNA: TGCGCCAGCAGCTTGGAGCAGGTGGAGGGATTGGATACGCAGTATTTT. It encodes CASSLEQVEGLDTQYF.

The chain uses TRBV18 and TRBJ1-1; 8 bases are shared with TRBD1. Germline V gene sequence: CDR1 KGHSH, CDR2 LQKENI. V was pared by 4 bases and J by 11 bases, with 15 bases of the junction left unmatched. CDR3 size: 15 residues. The CDR3: CASSRRDRSIPGAFF. The CDR3 bases are TGTGCCAGCTCACGAAGGGACAGGTCAATCCCGGGGGCTTTCTTT.

The chain couples TRBV5-8 to TRBJ2-7; 12 nucleotides align to TRBD2. Germline CDR1 is SGHTS and CDR2 is YDEGEE. The V segment lost 4 bases and the J segment 6 bases; nucleotides outside the gene matches: 11. This CDR3 is 16 amino acids long. The CDR3 protein is CASSLLGLAGRSEQYF. The CDR3 DNA sequence: TGTGCCAGCAGCCTCCTAGGACTAGCGGGAAGAAGCGAGCAGTACTTC. Full variable domain (outside the CDR3, taken from reference TRBV5-8 and TRBJ2-7): EAGVTQSPTHLIKTRGQQATLRCSPISGHTSVYWYQQALGLGLQFLLWYDEGEERNRGNFPPRFSGRQFPNYSSELNVNALELEDSALYLCASSLLGLAGRSEQYFGPGTRLTVT.

The chain combines TRBV6-5 with TRBJ2-7; D is undetermined. The CDR3 extends over 13 amino acids. Per germline, CDR1 MNHEY and CDR2 SVGAGI. V lost 6 bases, J lost 0 bases, and 9 bases lay in between. Written as DNA, the CDR3 is TGTGCCAGCAGCTCTCGTAGCTCCTACGAGCAGTACTTC. Protein product: CASSSRSSYEQYF.

V and J are TRBV7-9 and TRBJ2-3; TRBD2 matches 8 bases. The CDR3 extends over 15 amino acids. Germline V lookup: CDR1 SEHNR, CDR2 FQNEAQ (reference sequence). The trim removed 6 bases at V and 4 bases at J, leaving 9 bases unmatched. The CDR3 DNA is TGTGCCAGCAGACAAACTAGCGGAGACCCAGATACGCAGTATTTT. It encodes CASRQTSGDPDTQYF. The complete variable domain, with remaining parts taken from reference TRBV7-9 and TRBJ2-3, reads DTGVSQNPRHKITKRGQNVTFRCDPISEHNRLYWYRQTLGQGPEFLTYFQNEAQLEKSRLLSDRFSAERPKGSFSTLEIQRTEQGDSAMYLCASRQTSGDPDTQYFGPGTRLTVL.

There are a few counts of this clone. The genes are TRBV27 and TRBJ2-2; the D is unclear. The CDR3 consists of 15 residues. V was pared by 4 bases and J by 4 bases, with 13 bases between. CDR1 and CDR2 (germline): MNHEY, SMNVEV (reference sequence). The DNA for the CDR3 is TGTGCCAGCAGTTCAGGAATTAGTAGCACCGGGGAGCTGTTTTTT. Encoded protein: CASSSGISSTGELFF.

The genes are TRBV4-2 and TRBJ1-4; TRBD1 aligns across 11 bases. This CDR3 is built from 15 residues. J gave up 7 bases and V 3 bases, and 4 bases lay outside the gene matches. Per the germline V gene, CDR1 is LGHNA and CDR2 is YNFKEQ. CDR3 in amino acids: CASSQTGTGGEKLFF. The CDR3 coding sequence is TGTGCCAGCAGCCAGACCGGGACAGGGGGTGAAAAACTGTTTTTT.

This clone occurred once. V and J are TRBV6-5 and TRBJ2-7; 9 bases are a match to TRBD1. Germline V lookup: CDR1 MNHEY, CDR2 SVGAGI. With 2 bases clipped from V and 4 bases from J, the junction kept 3 bases outside the gene matches. CDR3 length: 14 residues. The CDR3 loop is CASSYGTGNYEQYF. In DNA form, the CDR3 reads TGTGCCAGCAGTTACGGGACAGGGAATTACGAGCAGTACTTC.

This chain links TRBV7-3 with TRBJ2-3, with D unclear. The germline V gene encodes CDR1 SGHTA and CDR2 FQGTGA. The CDR3 consists of 13 residues. V was cut by 5 bases and J by 0 bases, with 6 bases left in between. CDR3 bases: TGTGCCAGCAGCGTCTCTAGCACAGATACGCAGTATTTT. Protein: CASSVSSTDTQYF.

The chain links TRBV5-4 to TRBJ1-2; unclear D gene. The CDR3 loop spans 15 amino acids. The germline CDR1 and CDR2 sequences are SGHNT and YYREEE (reference sequence). The V end lost 0 bases, the J end lost 1 base, and 10 bases lay between the germline ends. The CDR3 bases are TGTGCCAGCAGCTTGGTGTCAAAGGTTAACTATGGCTACACCTTC. Its protein is CASSLVSKVNYGYTF. Full variable domain (remainder filled in from reference TRBV5-4 and TRBJ1-2): ETGVTQSPTHLIKTRGQQVTLRCSSQSGHNTVSWYQQALGQGPQFIFQYYREEENGRGNFPPRFSGLQFPNYSSELNVNALELDDSALYLCASSLVSKVNYGYTFGSGTRLTVV.

V gene TRBV30 combines with J gene TRBJ2-7; D perhaps matches TRBD2 (5 bases). Germline V gene data show CDR1 as GTSNPN and CDR2 as SVGIG (reference sequence). Trimming removed 2 bases at V and 7 bases at J, with 9 bases between. The CDR3 has 11 amino acids. CDR3 nucleotide sequence: TGTGCCTGGAGTCCCGAGGGAGAGCAGTACTTC. Translating gives CAWSPEGEQYF.

The V call is TRBV18, the J call TRBJ1-1; D perhaps matches TRBD1 (6 bases). Germline V CDR1 and CDR2: KGHSH, LQKENI. The CDR3 sequence is 15 residues long. Trimming left V 5 bases short and J 0 bases short, with 13 bases between. DNA for the CDR3: TGTGCCAGCTCAGCCAGGACAGCCCTGAACACTGAAGCTTTCTTT. Its protein product is CASSARTALNTEAFF.

This chain connects TRBV9 to TRBJ1-1; 7 bases are shared with TRBD1. CDR1 is SGDLS and CDR2 is YYNGEE in the germline V gene. This CDR3 is built from 13 residues. J gave up 6 bases and V 3 bases, and 5 bases lay outside the gene matches. DNA of the CDR3: TGTGCCAGCAGCGCGTTAACAGGGGCTGAAGCTTTCTTT. Translating it yields CASSALTGAEAFF.

The chain is built from TRBV4-3 and TRBJ1-1; 11 bases are shared with TRBD1. CDR1 and CDR2 (germline): LGHNA, YSLEER. The trim removed 4 bases at V and 3 bases at J, leaving 7 bases unmatched. CDR3 length: 16 amino acids. The CDR3 is CASSLGQGASYTEAFF. CDR3 DNA: TGCGCCAGCAGCCTAGGACAGGGGGCAAGTTACACTGAAGCTTTCTTT.

The gene calls are TRBV10-3 and TRBJ2-1; the match to TRBD2 covers 8 bases. V was pared by 0 bases and J by 10 bases, with 8 bases of the junction left unmatched. Germline V gene data show CDR1 as ENHRY and CDR2 as SYGVKD. The CDR3 is made up of 15 amino acids. The CDR3, as DNA: TGTGCCATCAGTGAGTCTGGACTAGCTTTAAGCGAGCAGTTCTTC. Encoded protein: CAISESGLALSEQFF.

The rearrangement links TRBV5-6 to TRBJ2-7, with 7 bases identical to TRBD2. Trimming at V came to 4 bases and at J to 3 bases, leaving 4 bases not matched to a gene. This CDR3 contains 13 residues. CDR1 is SGHDT, CDR2 YYEEEE, per germline. Here the CDR3 DNA reads TGTGCCAGCAGCAGCGGGGCCGGCTACGAGCAGTACTTC. Its translation: CASSSGAGYEQYF. The variable domain in full, completed from reference TRBV5-6 and TRBJ2-7, reads DAGVTQSPTHLIKTRGQQVTLRCSPKSGHDTVSWYQQALGQGPQFIFQYYEEEERQRGNFPDRFSGHQFPNYSSELNVNALLLGDSALYLCASSSGAGYEQYFGPGTRLTVT.

The chain carries TRBV6-1 and TRBJ2-7; tentatively, D is TRBD2 (5 bases). This CDR3 has 13 amino acids. V was clipped by 7 bases and J by 6 bases, with 16 bases between them. Germline CDR1 and CDR2: MNHNS and SASEGT. CDR3 loop: CASTGSVRAEQYF. The CDR3 DNA sequence: TGTGCCAGCACGGGCAGCGTGAGGGCCGAGCAGTACTTC.

The V call is TRBV11-2, the J call TRBJ2-1; 9 nucleotides line up with TRBD2. CDR1 is SGHAT and CDR2 is FQNNGV in the germline V gene. The CDR3 has 19 amino acids. After removal of 4 bases from V and 3 bases from J, the junction contained 16 bases not matched to a gene. The CDR3 DNA follows: TGTGCCAGCAGCTCTCCCCTAGGGGGTAGCGGGAGAGTCTACAATGAGCAGTTCTTC. Amino acid sequence: CASSSPLGGSGRVYNEQFF. Combining the CDR3 with reference TRBV11-2 and TRBJ2-1 gives the whole variable domain EAGVAQSPRYKIIEKRQSVAFWCNPISGHATLYWYQQILGQGPKLLIQFQNNGVVDDSQLPKDRFSAERLKGVDSTLKIQPAKLEDSAVYLCASSSPLGGSGRVYNEQFFGPGTRLTVL.

V gene TRBV27 combines with J gene TRBJ2-5; D is ambiguous. Germline V lookup: CDR1 MNHEY, CDR2 SMNVEV (reference sequence). V lost 4 bases and J 4 bases, leaving 13 bases between the germline ends. This CDR3 region has 14 residues. The CDR3: CASSSYQPSETQYF. The DNA for the CDR3 is TGTGCCAGCAGTTCCTATCAACCCTCAGAGACCCAGTACTTC.

The V call is TRBV19, the J call TRBJ2-1; 8 bases are a match to TRBD2. The CDR3 consists of 15 residues. V shed 4 bases and J 6 bases; nucleotides not matched to a gene: 8. Germline values: CDR1 LNHDA, CDR2 SQIVND (reference sequence). CDR3 loop: CASSRRGEVPNEQFF. Here the CDR3 DNA reads TGTGCCAGTAGTAGGCGGGGGGAGGTACCCAATGAGCAGTTCTTC.

The chain links TRBV28 to TRBJ2-3; 7 bases map to TRBD2. V lost 6 bases and J lost 2; bases outside the gene matches: 8. Germline V gene sequence: CDR1 MDHEN, CDR2 SYDVKM. The CDR3 has 15 amino acids. The CDR3 is CASRGLGPSTDTQYF. The CDR3 nucleotides read TGTGCCAGCAGAGGACTAGGACCATCCACAGATACGCAGTATTTT.